This is a list of T cell receptor beta chains from one sample in a study of shared clonotypes between healthy human individuals. Libraries were prepared by immunoSEQ multiplex PCR; TCRdb keeps only in-frame clonotypes and omits some of them. The sample consists of about 2 million clones, 85% to 95% of them appearing once. Sequencing input: naive CD4+ T cells sorted from blood. These receptors were collected from a man between 18 and 29 years old in good health. Both conserved end residues are part of each CDR3. Each record gives: D gene, V gene, clone size, J gene, CDR3 protein, CDR3 DNA. A D gene is named only where the DNA matches it firmly. Size is stated for part of the rows, as once, few or many counts, or as a class when the clone is expanded.

NA	TRBV11-2	NA	TRBJ1-1	CASSPPVIVTEAFF	TGTGCCAGCAGCCCCCCGGTAATAGTGACTGAAGCTTTCTTT
NA	TRBV2	NA	TRBJ1-6	CASSNTGFHSPLHF	TGTGCCAGCAGTAATACAGGGTTCCATTCACCCCTCCACTTT
NA	TRBV5-4	NA	TRBJ2-1	CASSLVGSSVVFF	TGTGCCAGCAGCTTGGTTGGTTCATCAGTCGTGTTCTTC
TRBD2	TRBV5-4	once	TRBJ2-1	CASSSRGTEDNEQFF	TGTGCCAGCAGCTCGCGGGGGACTGAAGACAATGAGCAGTTCTTC
TRBD1	TRBV19	NA	TRBJ2-7	CASSAGTGGDYEQYF	TGTGCCAGTAGTGCCGGGACAGGGGGAGATTACGAGCAGTACTTC
NA	TRBV19	NA	TRBJ2-7	CASSTPGGGGYEQYF	TGTGCCAGTAGTACGCCAGGAGGGGGTGGTTACGAGCAGTACTTC
NA	TRBV18	NA	TRBJ1-1	CASSPRQGNTEAFF	TGTGCCAGCTCACCTCGTCAGGGGAACACTGAAGCTTTCTTT
NA	TRBV11-2	NA	TRBJ2-1	CASSLGQISYNEQFF	TGTGCCAGCAGCTTGGGACAAATATCCTACAATGAGCAGTTCTTC
NA	TRBV9	NA	TRBJ1-5	CASSPDGVVYQPQHF	TGTGCCAGCAGCCCAGATGGGGTCGTTTATCAGCCCCAGCATTTT
TRBD2	TRBV5-1	NA	TRBJ2-1	CASSLSPLAGGWQFF	TGCGCCAGCAGCTTGTCCCCCCTAGCGGGGGGCTGGCAGTTCTTC
NA	TRBV21-1	NA	TRBJ2-7	CASSKGGAGSSDEQYF	TGTGCCAGCAGCAAAGGTGGTGCAGGGTCTAGCGACGAGCAGTACTTC
TRBD1	TRBV28	NA	TRBJ1-2	CASSFGDRVDGYTF	TGTGCCAGCAGTTTTGGGGACAGAGTGGATGGCTACACCTTC
TRBD2	TRBV7-2	NA	TRBJ2-7	CASSLALGGRKREQYF	TGTGCCAGCAGCTTAGCGCTGGGCGGGAGGAAGCGCGAGCAGTACTTC
NA	TRBV5-1	NA	TRBJ2-2	CASSRGTNTGELFF	TGCGCCAGCAGCCGGGGGACAAACACCGGGGAGCTGTTTTTT
NA	TRBV2	NA	TRBJ1-2	CASSAWPGSDSYSYTF	TGTGCCAGCAGTGCTTGGCCAGGGAGTGATTCTTATAGCTACACCTTC
TRBD2	TRBV2	NA	TRBJ2-1	CASTSGIPYNEQFF	TGTGCCAGCACTAGCGGGATCCCCTACAATGAGCAGTTCTTC
TRBD2	TRBV5-6	NA	TRBJ2-3	CASSLRLAGGIDTQYF	TGTGCCAGCAGCTTGCGACTAGCGGGAGGAATAGATACGCAGTATTTT
TRBD1	TRBV2	NA	TRBJ2-7	CASSEAGGIYEQYF	TGTGCCAGCAGTGAAGCAGGGGGCATATACGAGCAGTACTTC
TRBD2	TRBV5-8	NA	TRBJ2-5	CASSPGTSGGPNWETQYF	TGTGCCAGCAGCCCTGGGACTAGCGGGGGCCCGAATTGGGAGACCCAGTACTTC
TRBD2	TRBV10-3	NA	TRBJ2-7	CAISPRSGGANEQYF	TGTGCCATCAGCCCTCGGAGCGGGGGGGCCAACGAGCAGTACTTC
NA	TRBV2	NA	TRBJ2-6	CASSEREGNVLTF	TGTGCCAGCAGTGAAAGGGAAGGCAACGTCCTGACTTTC
TRBD1	TRBV2	NA	TRBJ2-7	CASSETGGPYEQYF	TGTGCCAGCAGTGAGACAGGGGGCCCCTACGAGCAGTACTTC
TRBD1	TRBV4-1	NA	TRBJ1-2	CASSPRQGESYGYTF	TGCGCCAGCAGCCCTAGACAGGGGGAGAGCTATGGCTACACCTTC
TRBD1	TRBV5-1	NA	TRBJ1-1	CASSLRTGRVGTEAFF	TGCGCCAGCAGCTTGAGGACAGGGCGGGTTGGAACTGAAGCTTTCTTT
NA	TRBV30	NA	TRBJ1-1	CAWSVMVSGTEAFF	TGTGCCTGGAGTGTAATGGTCTCTGGGACTGAAGCTTTCTTT
NA	TRBV29-1	NA	TRBJ2-6	CSVSSGANVLTF	TGCAGCGTGTCCTCTGGGGCCAACGTCCTGACTTTC
NA	TRBV10-1	once	TRBJ1-1	CASRKTQNTEAFF	TGCGCCAGCAGAAAAACGCAGAACACTGAAGCTTTCTTT
NA	TRBV30	NA	TRBJ1-3	CAWSVPQGFTNTIYF	TGTGCCTGGAGTGTCCCACAGGGCTTTACAAACACCATATATTTT
NA	TRBV29-1	once	TRBJ1-6	CSVARDLNSPLHF	TGCAGCGTAGCCAGGGACCTGAATTCACCCCTCCACTTT
NA	TRBV11-3	NA	TRBJ2-1	CASSPRDNSYNEQFF	TGTGCCAGCAGCCCCCGGGACAATTCCTACAATGAGCAGTTCTTC
NA	TRBV10-1	NA	TRBJ2-7	CASRDRDGTYEQYF	TGCGCCAGCCGAGACCGGGACGGCACCTACGAGCAGTACTTC
NA	TRBV20-1	NA	TRBJ2-7	CSVRGTYEQYF	TGCAGTGTGCGGGGTACCTACGAGCAGTACTTC
NA	TRBV7-2	NA	TRBJ1-5	CASSSGRAQPQHF	TGTGCCAGCAGCTCCGGACGAGCTCAGCCCCAGCATTTT
TRBD2	TRBV10-1	NA	TRBJ2-2	CAGATSGLQRGELFF	TGCGCCGGGGCTACTAGCGGATTACAAAGGGGGGAGCTGTTTTTT
TRBD1	TRBV10-3	NA	TRBJ2-7	CASTGGSYEQYF	TGTGCCTCGACAGGGGGCTCCTACGAGCAGTACTTC
NA	TRBV12-5	NA	TRBJ2-7	CASRSLSYEQYF	TGTGCTAGTAGATCTCTGTCCTACGAGCAGTACTTC
TRBD2	TRBV4-2	NA	TRBJ2-2	CASSRIPVGGGGTGELFF	TGTGCCAGCAGCCGAATCCCGGTGGGCGGGGGGGGCACCGGGGAGCTGTTTTTT
NA	TRBV10-3	NA	TRBJ2-1	CAISESLLPGRSLEQFF	TGTGCCATCAGTGAGTCCCTGCTTCCAGGCAGATCCCTTGAGCAGTTCTTC
NA	TRBV6-5	NA	TRBJ2-7	CASTLGHEQYF	TGTGCCAGCACTCTTGGCCACGAGCAGTACTTC
NA	TRBV4-1	NA	TRBJ1-6	CASSQARERAGSPLHF	TGCGCCAGCAGCCAAGCGCGGGAAAGGGCTGGTTCACCCCTCCACTTT
TRBD2	TRBV7-2	NA	TRBJ2-3	CASSFTSDYTQYF	TGTGCCAGCAGCTTCACTAGCGATTATACGCAGTATTTT
NA	TRBV6-1	NA	TRBJ1-1	CASSDTISKAFF	TGTGCCAGCAGTGATACAATCTCTAAAGCTTTCTTT
NA	TRBV5-1	once	TRBJ1-1	CASSLDWVNTEAFF	TGCGCCAGCAGCCTGGACTGGGTGAACACTGAAGCTTTCTTT
NA	TRBV7-2	NA	TRBJ2-7	CASSLARGSYEQYF	TGTGCCAGCAGCTTAGCGCGGGGATCCTACGAGCAGTACTTC
NA	TRBV9	NA	TRBJ1-2	CASSVGSLREGYGYTF	TGTGCCAGCAGCGTAGGGAGCCTAAGAGAGGGCTATGGCTACACCTTC
TRBD2	TRBV6-1	NA	TRBJ2-7	CASSGLAGREQYF	TGTGCCAGCAGCGGACTAGCGGGACGAGAGCAGTACTTC
TRBD1	TRBV5-1	NA	TRBJ2-7	CASHTSGGSAYEQYF	TGCGCCAGCCACACGTCAGGGGGCAGTGCATACGAGCAGTACTTC
TRBD1	TRBV6-5	NA	TRBJ2-1	CASSYVQGARLNEQFF	TGTGCCAGCAGTTACGTGCAGGGGGCCCGTTTGAATGAGCAGTTCTTC
NA	TRBV5-1	NA	TRBJ2-1	CASSLLPRDSLNEQFF	TGCGCCAGCAGCTTGCTCCCCCGGGACTCCCTAAATGAGCAGTTCTTC
NA	TRBV5-4	NA	TRBJ1-3	CASSQEGGLGNTIYF	TGTGCCAGCAGCCAGGAGGGGGGGCTCGGAAACACCATATATTTT